The clone carrying this T cell receptor (beta chain) has only one observation. This specimen belongs to a study of OX40 agonist ivuxolimab in advanced cancers. This table comes from immunoSEQ multiplex PCR, and its TCRdb copy is limited to in-frame clones, with some not included. The table lists 67,000 or so clones, approximately 89% of them singletons. The TCR originated in an adult with an advanced solid tumor such as melanoma, head and neck, liver or kidney cancer. The sequencing used CD4+ or CD8+ T cells sorted from blood, collected in a trial of the OX40 agonist ivuxolimab.

The CDR3 DNA sequence: TGTGCCTGGAGTGTAGGGGGCACCGGATTCTATGGCTACACCTTC. Protein sequence: CAWSVGGTGFYGYTF. The rearrangement joins TRBV30 to TRBJ1-2, with TRBD1 matching over 7 bases. The CDR3 is 15 amino acids. Per the germline V gene, CDR1 is GTSNPN and CDR2 is SVGIG (reference sequence). Germline trimming cut 0 bases from V and 4 bases from J; bases unmatched to any gene: 8.